The 19 T cell receptor beta chains below were found in one sample sequenced in a study of control samples from healthy donors and cancer patients. Repertoires were generated with immunoSEQ multiplex PCR, while TCRdb's copy carries only in-frame clones and drops some. The sample carries 150,000 to 200,000 clones, roughly 89% recorded once. The specimen sequenced was blood. The receptors here all came from a man younger than 40 in good health.

The rearrangement links TRBV4-1 to TRBJ1-1; D call uncertain. V was pared by 1 base and J by 10 bases, with 13 bases between. There are 13 residues in the CDR3. The germline V gene has CDR1 MGHRA and CDR2 YSYEKL. The DNA of the CDR3 is TGCGCCAGCAGCCAAGTGGGCATCGGTGGAGCTTTCTTT. Its translation: CASSQVGIGGAFF.

The V gene is TRBV2, the J gene TRBJ2-4; D possibly matches TRBD1 or TRBD2 (5 bases each). V gave up 6 bases and J gave up 5 bases, with 14 bases separating them. The CDR3 extends over 14 amino acids. Germline V gene lookup returns CDR1 SNHLY and CDR2 FYNNEI. The CDR3 spells CASRASGAQNIQYF. For the CDR3, the DNA is TGTGCCAGCAGGGCATCCGGGGCCCAAAACATTCAGTACTTC.

The chain couples TRBV12-5 to TRBJ2-1; D may be TRBD2 (6 bases). Germline V gene lookup returns CDR1 LGHNT and CDR2 FRNRAP. V lost 6 bases, J lost 9 bases, and 15 bases lay in between. This CDR3 spans 13 amino acids. The CDR3 reads CASGLGGWAEQFF. Written as DNA, the CDR3 is TGTGCTAGTGGCCTCGGGGGATGGGCTGAGCAGTTCTTC.

The chain uses TRBV5-1 and TRBJ1-1; the D is unclear. Germline V gives CDR1 SGHRS, CDR2 YFSETQ. The germline V and J ends were trimmed by 0 bases and 5 bases, with 20 bases remaining between them. The CDR3 totals 17 residues. The chain's CDR3 is CASSLGANGVLGTEAFF. The CDR3 bases are TGCGCCAGCAGCTTGGGGGCGAACGGGGTCCTCGGGACTGAAGCTTTCTTT.

This clone was seen once. This chain uses TRBV6-2 or TRBV6-3 with TRBJ2-2; 7 bases agree with TRBD1. The germline V gene has CDR1 MNHEY and CDR2 SVGEGT. The CDR3 consists of 18 residues. V lost 2 bases, J lost 0 bases, and 9 bases stayed unmatched. The CDR3 loop is CASSYRGTADANTGELFF. The CDR3 nucleotides read TGTGCCAGCAGTTACCGTGGGACAGCTGACGCGAACACCGGGGAGCTGTTTTTT.

V gene TRBV3-1 (or the pseudogene TRBV3-2) combines with J gene TRBJ1-4; D is ambiguous. The V gene lost 4 bases and the J gene lost 4 bases, with 13 bases spanning the gap. CDR3 length: 15 residues. In germline, CDR1 is LGHDT, CDR2 YNNKEL (reference sequence). The CDR3 protein is CASSRRHGVNEKLFF. CDR3 DNA: TGTGCCAGCAGCCGCAGACATGGCGTTAATGAAAAACTGTTTTTT.

This chain joins TRBV7-7 and TRBJ2-5, with 8 bases that match TRBD1. The V gene's germline CDR1 is SSHAT and CDR2 FNYEAQ (reference sequence). The J segment lost 3 bases and the V segment lost 4 bases, leaving 7 bases of the junction unmatched. The CDR3 spans 15 residues. In DNA form, the CDR3 reads TGTGCCAGCAGCTCGGAGCCAGGGGGCAAAGAGACCCAGTACTTC. Its protein is CASSSEPGGKETQYF.

The chain links TRBV5-6 to TRBJ2-2; 13 nucleotides agree with TRBD2. Germline CDR1 SGHDT, CDR2 YYEEEE. CDR3 length: 15 residues. V was pared by 6 bases and J by 6 bases, with 5 bases of the junction left unmatched. The DNA for the CDR3 is TGTGCCAGCACCCCGACTAGCGGGGGGCCCGGGGAGCTGTTTTTT. This gives the protein CASTPTSGGPGELFF.

CDR3 nucleotide sequence: TGTGCCAGCAGCTCCCCTAGCGGAGGGGGGAGCACAGATACGCAGTATTTT. Its translation is CASSSPSGGGSTDTQYF. This chain joins TRBV5-4 and TRBJ2-3, with D maybe TRBD2 (7 bases). This CDR3 is built from 17 residues. Germline CDR1 SGHNT, CDR2 YYREEE (reference sequence). V lost 3 bases to trimming and J lost 0 bases, with 17 bases between them.

This sequence joins TRBV5-1 and TRBJ1-1, with 7 bases that match TRBD1. The CDR3 is made up of 14 amino acids. Trimming took 5 bases from V and 1 from J; bases not matched to a gene: 5. Germline V gene data show CDR1 as SGHRS and CDR2 as YFSETQ. The CDR3 sequence is CASSDGTANTEAFF. CDR3 coding DNA: TGCGCCAGCAGTGACGGGACAGCGAACACTGAAGCTTTCTTT.

The chain couples TRBV28 to TRBJ2-3; a possible D gene is TRBD1 (5 bases). The CDR3 contains 12 residues. Germline V gene data show CDR1 as MDHEN and CDR2 as SYDVKM. The germline V and J ends were trimmed by 6 bases and 5 bases, with 9 bases remaining between them. The CDR3 loop reads CASSPGQDTQYF. The CDR3 nucleotides read TGTGCCAGCAGCCCAGGGCAAGATACGCAGTATTTT.

This clone has just one count. The rearrangement links TRBV19 to TRBJ1-6; unclear D gene. Trimming left V 7 bases short and J 6 bases short, with 13 bases between. Germline assignment: CDR1 LNHDA and CDR2 SQIVND (reference sequence). The CDR3 consists of 14 residues. The DNA of the CDR3 is TGTGCCAGTAATACAGCCGCCTTTAATTCACCCCTCCACTTT. Its translation is CASNTAAFNSPLHF.

This chain uses TRBV9 with TRBJ1-1; 7 nucleotides align to TRBD1. The CDR3 has 19 amino acids. CDR1 is SGDLS, CDR2 YYNGEE, per germline. Germline trimming cut 3 bases from V and 4 bases from J; bases unmatched to any gene: 21. CDR3 in DNA: TGTGCCAGCAGCGAGGGGGCGGCGAGGGGTGTTCGTATGGTCACTGAAGCTTTCTTT. It encodes CASSEGAARGVRMVTEAFF.

This rearrangement joins TRBV2 to TRBJ1-2, with a weak D call TRBD1 (6 bases). V shed 10 bases and J shed 2 bases, with 11 bases lying between them. The CDR3 consists of 12 residues. Germline V gene lookup returns CDR1 SNHLY and CDR2 FYNNEI. Here the CDR3 DNA reads TGTGCCACCAGGGGCGACAACTATGGCTACACCTTC. Amino acid sequence: CATRGDNYGYTF.

The V gene is TRBV5-1, the J gene TRBJ2-3; D is unresolved. The CDR3 loop spans 16 amino acids. Germline V gives CDR1 SGHRS, CDR2 YFSETQ. V was shortened by 5 bases and J by 0 bases, with 16 bases between the two germline ends. The CDR3 here is CASSATLGTSTDTQYF. For the CDR3, the DNA is TGCGCCAGCAGTGCTACCCTAGGAACTAGCACAGATACGCAGTATTTT.

The chain has TRBV15 and TRBJ2-1, with D uncertain. Trimming removed 0 bases from V and 1 base from J, with 10 bases in between. Germline-derived CDR1 and CDR2 are LNHNV and YYDKDF (reference sequence). This CDR3 has 16 amino acids. This chain's CDR3 is CATSRDRSNSYNEQFF. CDR3 DNA sequence: TGTGCCACCAGCAGAGATCGGTCAAATTCCTACAATGAGCAGTTCTTC.

The chain is built from TRBV9 and TRBJ2-1; 8 nucleotides match TRBD2. The CDR3 sequence is 18 residues long. CDR1 is SGDLS and CDR2 is YYNGEE in the germline V gene. Trimming cost V 3 bases and J 0 bases; bases outside gene matches: 11. CDR3 sequence reads: CASSETSGAGVSYNEQFF. The CDR3 nucleotides are TGTGCCAGCAGCGAAACCTCGGGAGCGGGAGTCTCCTACAATGAGCAGTTCTTC.

The chain joins TRBV3-1 (or the pseudogene TRBV3-2) to TRBJ1-1; TRBD1 aligns across 7 bases. This CDR3 is built from 11 residues. The trim removed 2 bases at V and 10 bases at J, leaving 1 base unmatched. Germline CDR1 reads LGHDT; CDR2 reads YNNKEL (reference sequence). As DNA, the CDR3 is TGTGCCAGCAGCCAACAGGGGGGAGCTTTCTTT. Translation gives CASSQQGGAFF.

V gene TRBV27 combines with J gene TRBJ1-4; D unresolved. Between the trimmed V and J ends, which lost 5 bases and 8 bases, there was a span of 15 bases. CDR3 size: 14 residues. Germline assignment: CDR1 MNHEY and CDR2 SMNVEV (reference sequence). The DNA of the CDR3 is TGTGCCAGCAGTCCCCTGAATCGAGGGGAAAAACTGTTTTTT. This codes for CASSPLNRGEKLFF.